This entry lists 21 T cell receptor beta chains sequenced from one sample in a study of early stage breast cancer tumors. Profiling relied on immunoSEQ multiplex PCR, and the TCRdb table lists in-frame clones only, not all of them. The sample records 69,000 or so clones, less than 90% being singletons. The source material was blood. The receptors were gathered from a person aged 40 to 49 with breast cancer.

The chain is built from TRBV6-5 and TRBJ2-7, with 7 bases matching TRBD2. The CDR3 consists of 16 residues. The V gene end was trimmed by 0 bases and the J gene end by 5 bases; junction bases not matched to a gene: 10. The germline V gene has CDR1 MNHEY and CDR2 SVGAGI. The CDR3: CASSYSWSAGSHEQYF. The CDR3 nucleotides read TGTGCCAGCAGTTACTCGTGGTCAGCGGGAAGCCACGAGCAGTACTTC.

The CDR3 is CASKRANEKLFF. As DNA, the CDR3 is TGTGCCAGCAAAAGGGCTAATGAAAAACTGTTTTTT. The rearrangement uses TRBV28 and TRBJ1-4; D remains unclear. V lost 7 bases and J 3 bases, leaving 6 bases between the germline ends. This CDR3 contains 12 residues. CDR1 and CDR2 from the germline V gene are MDHEN and SYDVKM.

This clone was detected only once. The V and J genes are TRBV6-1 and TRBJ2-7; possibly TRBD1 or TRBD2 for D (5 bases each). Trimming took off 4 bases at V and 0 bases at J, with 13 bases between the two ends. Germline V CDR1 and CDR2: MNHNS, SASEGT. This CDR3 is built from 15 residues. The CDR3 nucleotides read TGTGCCAGCAGTGGGGACGGCTGGAGCTCCTACGAGCAGTACTTC. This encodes CASSGDGWSSYEQYF.

The CDR3 loop is CASSFSLGYENIQYF. The CDR3 DNA follows: TGTGCCAGCAGCTTCTCGTTGGGGTACGAAAACATTCAGTACTTC. This rearrangement joins TRBV7-9 to TRBJ2-4, with no clear D. CDR1 and CDR2 (germline): SEHNR, FQNEAQ (reference sequence). The germline V and J ends were trimmed by 3 bases and 5 bases, with 14 bases remaining between them. The CDR3 runs 15 residues.

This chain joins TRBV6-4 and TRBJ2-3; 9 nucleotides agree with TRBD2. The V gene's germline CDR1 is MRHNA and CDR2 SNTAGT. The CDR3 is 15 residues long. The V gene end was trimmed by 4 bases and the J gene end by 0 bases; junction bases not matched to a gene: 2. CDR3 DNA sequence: TGTGCCAGCAGTGCTACTAGCGGGAGCACAGATACGCAGTATTTT. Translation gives CASSATSGSTDTQYF.

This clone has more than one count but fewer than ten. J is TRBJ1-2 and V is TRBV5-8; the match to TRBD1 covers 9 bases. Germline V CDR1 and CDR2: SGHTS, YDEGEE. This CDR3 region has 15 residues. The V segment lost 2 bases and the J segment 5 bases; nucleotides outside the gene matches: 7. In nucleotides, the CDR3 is TGTGCCAGCAGCTTACTACAGGGGGCTAGATATGGCTACACCTTC. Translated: CASSLLQGARYGYTF.

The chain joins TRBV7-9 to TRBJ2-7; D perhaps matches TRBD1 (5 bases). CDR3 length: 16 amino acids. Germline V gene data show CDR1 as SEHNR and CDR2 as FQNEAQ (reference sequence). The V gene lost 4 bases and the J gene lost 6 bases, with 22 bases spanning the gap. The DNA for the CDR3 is TGTGCCAGCAGCTCTATGACCGAACAGGTGGGTCTCGAGCAGTACTTC. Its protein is CASSSMTEQVGLEQYF.

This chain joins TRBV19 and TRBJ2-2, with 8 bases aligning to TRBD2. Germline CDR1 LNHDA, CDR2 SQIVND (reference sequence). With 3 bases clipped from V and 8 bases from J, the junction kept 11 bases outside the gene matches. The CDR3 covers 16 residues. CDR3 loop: CASSIRPPGLAGELFF. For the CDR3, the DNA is TGTGCCAGTAGTATCCGGCCCCCAGGACTAGCAGGGGAGCTGTTTTTT.

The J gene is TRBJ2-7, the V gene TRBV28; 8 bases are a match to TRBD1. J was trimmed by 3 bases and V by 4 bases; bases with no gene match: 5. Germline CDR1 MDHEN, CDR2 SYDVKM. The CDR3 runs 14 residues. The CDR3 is CASSSSGTGYEQYF. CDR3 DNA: TGTGCCAGCAGTTCCTCCGGGACAGGCTACGAGCAGTACTTC.

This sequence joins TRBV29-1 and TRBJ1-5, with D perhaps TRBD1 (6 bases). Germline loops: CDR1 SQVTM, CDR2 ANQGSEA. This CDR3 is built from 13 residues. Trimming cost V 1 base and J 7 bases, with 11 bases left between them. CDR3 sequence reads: CSVEVGGGQPQHF. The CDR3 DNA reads TGCAGCGTTGAAGTAGGGGGTGGGCAGCCCCAGCATTTT.

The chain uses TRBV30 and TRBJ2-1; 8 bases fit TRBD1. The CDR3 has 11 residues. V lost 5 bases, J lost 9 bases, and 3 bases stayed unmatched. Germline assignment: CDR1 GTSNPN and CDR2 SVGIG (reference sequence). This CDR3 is CAWQGATEQFF. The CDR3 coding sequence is TGTGCCTGGCAGGGGGCGACTGAGCAGTTCTTC.

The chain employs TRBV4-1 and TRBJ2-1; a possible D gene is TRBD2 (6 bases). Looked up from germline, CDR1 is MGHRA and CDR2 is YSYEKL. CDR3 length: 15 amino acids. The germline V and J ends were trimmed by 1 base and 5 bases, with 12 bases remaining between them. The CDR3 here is CASSQGAGPNNEQFF. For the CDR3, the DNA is TGCGCCAGCAGCCAAGGGGCGGGACCAAACAATGAGCAGTTCTTC.

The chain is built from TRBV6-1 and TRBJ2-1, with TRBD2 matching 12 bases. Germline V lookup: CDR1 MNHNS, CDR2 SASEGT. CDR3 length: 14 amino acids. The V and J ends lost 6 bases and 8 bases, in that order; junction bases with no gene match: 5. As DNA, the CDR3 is TGTGCCAGCAGACTAGCGGGAGGTCCCCATGAGCAGTTCTTC. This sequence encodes CASRLAGGPHEQFF.

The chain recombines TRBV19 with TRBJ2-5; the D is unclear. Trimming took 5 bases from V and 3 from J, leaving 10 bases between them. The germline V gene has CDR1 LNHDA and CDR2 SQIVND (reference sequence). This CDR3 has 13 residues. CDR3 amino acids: CASSYPPEETQYF. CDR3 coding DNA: TGTGCCAGTAGTTATCCACCCGAAGAGACCCAGTACTTC.

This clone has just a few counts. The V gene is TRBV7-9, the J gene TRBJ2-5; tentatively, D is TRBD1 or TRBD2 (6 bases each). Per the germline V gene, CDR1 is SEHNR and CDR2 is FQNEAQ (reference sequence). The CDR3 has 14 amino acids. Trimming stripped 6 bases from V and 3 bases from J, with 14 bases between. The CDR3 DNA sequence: TGTGCCAGCAGTACTGGGGGGCATGAAGAGACCCAGTACTTC. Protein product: CASSTGGHEETQYF.

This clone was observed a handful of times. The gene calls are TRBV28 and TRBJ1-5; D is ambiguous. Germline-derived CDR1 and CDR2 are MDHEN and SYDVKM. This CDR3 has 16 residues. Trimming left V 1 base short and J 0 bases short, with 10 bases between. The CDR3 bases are TGTGCCAGCAGTTTATTGACCGGCCTTAGCAATCAGCCCCAGCATTTT. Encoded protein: CASSLLTGLSNQPQHF. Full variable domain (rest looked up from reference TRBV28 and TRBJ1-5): DVKVTQSSRYLVKRTGEKVFLECVQDMDHENMFWYRQDPGLGLRLIYFSYDVKMKEKGDIPEGYSVSREKKERFSLILESASTNQTSMYLCASSLLTGLSNQPQHFGDGTRLSIL.

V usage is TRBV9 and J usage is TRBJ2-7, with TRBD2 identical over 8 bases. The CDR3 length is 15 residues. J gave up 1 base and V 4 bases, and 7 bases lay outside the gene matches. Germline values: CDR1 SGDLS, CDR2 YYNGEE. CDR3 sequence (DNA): TGTGCCAGCAGCTCTAGGAGCGGGAGATCCTACGAGCAGTACTTC. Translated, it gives CASSSRSGRSYEQYF.

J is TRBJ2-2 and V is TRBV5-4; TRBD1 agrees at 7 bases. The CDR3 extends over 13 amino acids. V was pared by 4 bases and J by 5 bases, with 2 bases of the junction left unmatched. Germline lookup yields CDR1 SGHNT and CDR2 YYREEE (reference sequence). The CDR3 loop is CASSRGQTGELFF. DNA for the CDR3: TGTGCCAGCAGCCGGGGACAGACCGGGGAGCTGTTTTTT.

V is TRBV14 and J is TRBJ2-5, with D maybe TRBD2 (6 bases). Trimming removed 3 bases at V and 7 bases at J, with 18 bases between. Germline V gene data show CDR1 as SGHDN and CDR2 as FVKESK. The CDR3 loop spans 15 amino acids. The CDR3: CASSHTGPGVGTQYF. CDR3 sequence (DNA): TGTGCCAGCAGCCACACTGGGCCGGGAGTCGGGACCCAGTACTTC. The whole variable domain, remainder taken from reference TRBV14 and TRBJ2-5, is EAGVTQFPSHSVIEKGQTVTLRCDPISGHDNLYWYRRVMGKEIKFLLHFVKESKQDESGMPNNRFLAERTGGTYSTLKVQPAELEDSGVYFCASSHTGPGVGTQYFGPGTRLLVL.

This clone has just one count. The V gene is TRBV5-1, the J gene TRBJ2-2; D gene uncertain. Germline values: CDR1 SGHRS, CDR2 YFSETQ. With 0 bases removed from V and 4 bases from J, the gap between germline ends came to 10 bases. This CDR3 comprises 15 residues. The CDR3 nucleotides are TGCGCCAGCAGCTTGGGGCTAGTTAGCACCGGGGAGCTGTTTTTT. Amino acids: CASSLGLVSTGELFF.

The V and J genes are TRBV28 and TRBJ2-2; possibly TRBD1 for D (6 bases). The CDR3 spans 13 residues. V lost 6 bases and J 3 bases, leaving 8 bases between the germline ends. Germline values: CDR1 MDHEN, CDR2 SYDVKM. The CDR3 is CASSPGDTGELFF. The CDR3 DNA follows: TGTGCCAGCAGCCCAGGGGACACCGGGGAGCTGTTTTTT.